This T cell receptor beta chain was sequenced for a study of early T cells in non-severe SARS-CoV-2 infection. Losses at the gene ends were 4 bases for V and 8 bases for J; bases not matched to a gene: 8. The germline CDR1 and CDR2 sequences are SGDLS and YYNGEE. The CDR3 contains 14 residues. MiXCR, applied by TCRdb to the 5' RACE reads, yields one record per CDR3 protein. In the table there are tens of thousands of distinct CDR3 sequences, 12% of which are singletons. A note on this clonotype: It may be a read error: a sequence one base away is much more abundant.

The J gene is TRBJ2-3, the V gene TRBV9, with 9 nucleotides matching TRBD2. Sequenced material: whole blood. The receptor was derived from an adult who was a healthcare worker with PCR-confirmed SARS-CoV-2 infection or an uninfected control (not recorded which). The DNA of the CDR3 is TGTGCCAGCAGCTTAGGTCGTAGCGGGAGTACGCAGTATTTT. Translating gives CASSLGRSGSTQYF. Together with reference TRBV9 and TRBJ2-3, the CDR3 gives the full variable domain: DSGVTQTPKHLITATGQRVTLRCSPRSGDLSVYWYQQSLDQGLQFLIQYYNGEERAKGNILERFSAQQFPDLHSELNLSSLELGDSALYFCASSLGRSGSTQYFGPGTRLTVL.